Listed here are 16 T cell receptor beta chains from one sample, sequenced in a study of blood T cell repertoires in COVID-19. The assay was immunoSEQ multiplex PCR, and TCRdb's table has in-frame clones only and misses some. The table records around 250,000 clones, around 83% of them present only once. The sample taken for sequencing was peripheral blood. The receptors shown here come from an older man with acute or convalescent COVID-19.

This chain connects TRBV7-2 to TRBJ2-1; TRBD2 agrees at 13 bases. V shed 2 bases and J 7 bases; nucleotides not matched to a gene: 5. The germline V gene has CDR1 SGHTA and CDR2 FQGNSA. The CDR3 is 16 residues long. The CDR3 nucleotides read TGTGCCAGCAGCTTAACACTAGCGGGGGGGCCTAATGAGCAGTTCTTC. This encodes CASSLTLAGGPNEQFF. Looking up the rest from reference TRBV7-2 and TRBJ2-1 gives the full variable domain: GAGVSQSPSNKVTEKGKDVELRCDPISGHTALYWYRQSLGQGLEFLIYFQGNSAPDKSGLPSDRFSAERTGGSVSTLTIQRTQQEDSAVYLCASSLTLAGGPNEQFFGPGTRLTVL.

Only one count was recorded for this clone. The chain links TRBV10-3 to TRBJ2-2; 7 bases align to TRBD2. This CDR3 is 16 amino acids long. Germline loops: CDR1 ENHRY, CDR2 SYGVKD. V dropped 0 bases and J dropped 5; count of bases not matched to a gene: 6. CDR3 nucleotides: TGTGCCATCAGTGAGTCGGCGGGAGTATCTACCGGGGAGCTGTTTTTT. Its protein product is CAISESAGVSTGELFF.

J is TRBJ1-2 and V is TRBV5-4; TRBD1 matches 8 bases. CDR3 length: 14 amino acids. Losses at the gene ends were 4 bases for V and 5 bases for J; bases not matched to a gene: 7. From germline, CDR1 is SGHNT and CDR2 YYREEE (reference sequence). The CDR3 loop reads CASSKPGQVYGYTF. The CDR3 nucleotides are TGTGCCAGCAGCAAACCGGGACAGGTTTATGGCTACACCTTC.

This clone came up many times. As DNA, the CDR3 is TGTGCCAGCAGCGTAGGATCGGGCTCCTACGAGCAGTACTTC. Its translation is CASSVGSGSYEQYF. This chain connects TRBV9 to TRBJ2-7; D not certain. The CDR3 sequence is 14 residues long. Trimming removed 0 bases from V and 0 bases from J, with 7 bases in between. Germline V lookup: CDR1 SGDLS, CDR2 YYNGEE.

This clone was observed a few times. The chain links TRBV14 to TRBJ2-5, with 7 bases fitting TRBD2. Germline V gene lookup returns CDR1 SGHDN and CDR2 FVKESK. V lost 3 bases, J lost 1 base, and 5 bases stayed unmatched. The CDR3 spans 15 residues. The CDR3 sequence: CASSHWGGVQETQYF. The CDR3 nucleotides read TGTGCCAGCAGCCATTGGGGAGGGGTCCAAGAGACCCAGTACTTC.

The sample holds a few counts of this clone. The rearrangement uses TRBV3-1 (or the pseudogene TRBV3-2) and TRBJ1-3; the D is unclear. Trimming shortened V by 2 bases and J by 1 base, and 12 bases separated the two germline ends. Looked up from germline, CDR1 is LGHDT and CDR2 is YNNKEL (reference sequence). This CDR3 region has 16 residues. DNA of the CDR3: TGTGCCAGCAGCCAACTTGTGGCGGATTCTGGAAACACCATATATTTT. Its protein is CASSQLVADSGNTIYF.

The rearrangement joins TRBV5-1 to TRBJ2-3, with 8 nucleotides matching TRBD2. J gave up 3 bases and V 6 bases, and 12 bases lay outside the gene matches. Germline CDR1 reads SGHRS; CDR2 reads YFSETQ. The CDR3 loop spans 16 amino acids. The CDR3 protein is CASNRLLSGGTDTQYF. The DNA for the CDR3 is TGCGCCAGCAATCGTCTATTGAGCGGGGGTACAGATACGCAGTATTTT.

The chain couples TRBV6-2 or TRBV6-3 to TRBJ2-7, with 8 bases fitting TRBD1. The CDR3 covers 15 residues. The junction had 9 bases not matched to a gene; V was cut back by 6 bases and J by 2 bases. Germline V gene sequence: CDR1 MNHEY, CDR2 SVGEGT. Here the CDR3 DNA reads TGTGCCAGCAGCCCTGACAGGGGATCTACCTACGAGCAGTACTTC. Translating it yields CASSPDRGSTYEQYF.

This clone appeared a single time. V is TRBV3-1 (or the pseudogene TRBV3-2) and J is TRBJ2-2, with D perhaps TRBD2 (5 bases). The V gene lost 4 bases and the J gene lost 5 bases, with 11 bases spanning the gap. The CDR3 spans 14 residues. In germline, CDR1 is LGHDT, CDR2 YNNKEL (reference sequence). This CDR3 is CASSLTGSTGELFF. CDR3 DNA sequence: TGTGCCAGCAGCCTGACGGGGTCGACCGGGGAGCTGTTTTTT.

This clone appeared once. The CDR3 is CASKNYGANVLTF. CDR3 DNA sequence: TGTGCCAGCAAGAACTATGGGGCCAACGTCCTGACTTTC. The rearrangement uses TRBV12-3 or TRBV12-4 and TRBJ2-6, with D uncertain. The CDR3 length is 13 residues. Trimming removed 7 bases from V and 3 bases from J, with 7 bases in between.

The J gene is TRBJ2-5, the V gene TRBV11-2; 7 nucleotides agree with TRBD1. The V and J ends lost 5 bases and 1 base, in that order; junction bases with no gene match: 7. This CDR3 contains 15 residues. Germline CDR1 reads SGHAT; CDR2 reads FQNNGV. This chain's CDR3 is CASSLGHRGQETQYF. The DNA for the CDR3 is TGTGCCAGCAGCCTCGGTCACAGGGGCCAAGAGACCCAGTACTTC.

V is TRBV5-4 and J is TRBJ1-1; D perhaps matches TRBD1 (6 bases). The CDR3 contains 15 residues. V lost 4 bases and J 0 bases, leaving 13 bases between the germline ends. The V gene's germline CDR1 is SGHNT and CDR2 YYREEE (reference sequence). The CDR3 region is CASSRGQSMNTEAFF. CDR3 nucleotides: TGTGCCAGCAGCCGTGGACAGTCCATGAACACTGAAGCTTTCTTT.

The chain joins TRBV7-9 to TRBJ2-1, with D possibly TRBD2 on 6 matching bases. This CDR3 contains 15 residues. Germline loops: CDR1 SEHNR, CDR2 FQNEAQ (reference sequence). The V end lost 3 bases, the J end lost 7 bases, and 16 bases lay between the germline ends. CDR3 bases: TGTGCCAGCAGCTTCCGGGAGCTGGGGAAAAATGAGCAGTTCTTC. It translates to CASSFRELGKNEQFF.

This chain links TRBV28 with TRBJ1-1; D unclear. Germline V lookup: CDR1 MDHEN, CDR2 SYDVKM. Trimming pared 3 bases from V and 10 bases from J, leaving 18 bases between. The CDR3 is 14 amino acids. The chain's CDR3 is CASSFGPKGAGAFF. CDR3 bases: TGTGCCAGCAGTTTCGGGCCGAAGGGCGCGGGAGCTTTCTTT.

This sequence joins TRBV6-4 and TRBJ2-3; D might be TRBD2 (6 bases). The CDR3 contains 15 residues. V lost 4 bases to trimming and J lost 4 bases, with 15 bases between them. The germline gives CDR1 MRHNA, CDR2 SNTAGT. CDR3 DNA: TGTGCCAGCAGTGTATACGGGAGTAGTGCAGATACGCAGTATTTT. Protein sequence: CASSVYGSSADTQYF.

The chain employs TRBV4-1 and TRBJ2-1; tentative D call: TRBD2 (6 bases). The CDR3 covers 14 residues. Trimming took 3 bases from V and 6 from J, leaving 12 bases between them. CDR1 and CDR2 from the germline V gene are MGHRA and YSYEKL. The DNA for the CDR3 is TGCGCCAGCAGCCACGGGAGTCCGGGCAATGAGCAGTTCTTC. Protein product: CASSHGSPGNEQFF.